These 11 T cell receptor beta chains were all obtained from the same sample, sequenced in a study of T-cell memory formation after mild COVID-19. Via MiXCR, TCRdb re-called the 5' RACE reads, giving one row per CDR3 protein. Among hundreds of thousands of distinct CDR3 sequences, around a sixth were seen once, and the ten largest hold approximately 20%. Source material: PBMCs or a T cell subset sorted from them (not recorded which). Source of these receptors: a man aged 18 to 29 who had mild COVID-19 (a few samples of this study predate the infection). Cell type and time point are not known.

This clonotype was observed a handful of times. V and J are TRBV7-9 and TRBJ2-3, with 8 bases identical to TRBD1. The CDR3 spans 15 residues. CDR1 is SEHNR, CDR2 FQNEAQ, per germline (reference sequence). The ends lost 3 bases at V and 5 bases at J; junction bases unmatched: 7. The CDR3 DNA reads TGTGCCAGCAGCTTCGCAGGGGGCGTCGGAGATACGCAGTATTTT. As protein: CASSFAGGVGDTQYF. The entire variable domain, with the rest obtained from reference TRBV7-9 and TRBJ2-3, is as follows: DTGVSQNPRHKITKRGQNVTFRCDPISEHNRLYWYRQTLGQGPEFLTYFQNEAQLEKSRLLSDRFSAERPKGSFSTLEIQRTEQGDSAMYLCASSFAGGVGDTQYFGPGTRLTVL.

This sequence joins TRBV2 and TRBJ2-2; the D gene is possibly TRBD1 (5 bases). The CDR3 sequence is 16 residues long. CDR1 SNHLY and CDR2 FYNNEI come from the germline V gene. Deletions cut 8 bases from V and 5 bases from J, with 21 bases between. CDR3 protein: CASGPLGHMMTGELFF. Written as DNA, the CDR3 is TGTGCCAGCGGTCCGTTGGGGCACATGATGACCGGGGAGCTGTTTTTT.

This clonotype has a handful of counts. The gene calls are TRBV29-1 and TRBJ1-1, with a tentative D call TRBD1 (5 bases). The ends were cut back, 1 base at V and 0 bases at J, with 21 bases in the middle. CDR3 length equals 18 residues. CDR1 is SQVTM and CDR2 is ANQGSEA in the germline V gene. The CDR3 is CSVEGPSGDRGMNTEAFF. In DNA form, the CDR3 reads TGCAGCGTTGAAGGACCCTCCGGGGACCGGGGGATGAACACTGAAGCTTTCTTT.

The gene calls are TRBV30 and TRBJ1-1; D is possibly TRBD1 (5 bases). V dropped 4 bases and J dropped 7 bases, with 16 bases sitting between them. The CDR3 extends over 13 amino acids. The germline V gene has CDR1 GTSNPN and CDR2 SVGIG (reference sequence). CDR3 residues: CAWTGHLVDEAFF. The CDR3 bases are TGTGCCTGGACAGGGCACCTCGTCGATGAAGCTTTCTTT.

The CDR3 loop is CASSVGRTGELFF. The DNA for the CDR3 is TGTGCCAGCAGCGTGGGACGGACCGGGGAGCTGTTTTTT. This chain connects TRBV7-9 to TRBJ2-2; TRBD1 or TRBD2 may be the D gene (5 bases each). This CDR3 spans 13 amino acids. Germline V CDR1 and CDR2: SEHNR, FQNEAQ (reference sequence). V was cut by 5 bases and J by 5 bases, with 9 bases left in between. Complete variable domain (other parts from reference TRBV7-9 and TRBJ2-2): DTGVSQNPRHKITKRGQNVTFRCDPISEHNRLYWYRQTLGQGPEFLTYFQNEAQLEKSRLLSDRFSAERPKGSFSTLEIQRTEQGDSAMYLCASSVGRTGELFFGEGSRLTVL.

This clonotype was picked up a small number of times. V is TRBV4-3 and J is TRBJ2-3; D unclear. V was clipped by 0 bases and J by 0 bases, with 7 bases between them. The CDR3 runs to 15 residues. CDR1 and CDR2 (germline): LGHNA, YSLEER. The CDR3 nucleotides are TGCGCCAGCAGCCAAGACAGGTGGAGCACAGATACGCAGTATTTT. This translates into CASSQDRWSTDTQYF.

This chain's CDR3 is CASGLVLSPGQINGYTF. CDR3 DNA sequence: TGTGCTAGTGGTTTGGTACTTTCGCCCGGACAGATCAATGGCTACACCTTC. The chain joins TRBV12-5 to TRBJ1-2; a weak D match, TRBD1 (6 bases). The CDR3 is 17 amino acids. Germline V gives CDR1 LGHNT, CDR2 FRNRAP. V lost 0 bases, J lost 6 bases, and 20 bases lay in between.

This clonotype was observed once. V and J are TRBV6-6 and TRBJ2-2; D remains unclear. This CDR3 is built from 15 residues. V dropped 2 bases and J dropped 4 bases, with 11 bases sitting between them. CDR1 is MNHNY and CDR2 is SVGAGI in the germline V gene (reference sequence). Written as DNA, the CDR3 is TGTGCCAGCAGTTACGTCTTTTTGGTCACCGGGGAGCTGTTTTTT. It codes for CASSYVFLVTGELFF.

V usage is TRBV18 and J usage is TRBJ2-5, with 7 bases that match TRBD2. The J segment lost 5 bases and the V segment lost 0 bases, leaving 6 bases of the junction unmatched. Germline loops: CDR1 KGHSH, CDR2 LQKENI. This CDR3 contains 15 residues. The chain's CDR3 is CASSPPSGVEETQYF. The CDR3, as DNA: TGTGCCAGCTCACCACCCAGCGGGGTGGAGGAGACCCAGTACTTC.

This clonotype was recorded many times. The chain links TRBV4-3 to TRBJ2-5; tentatively, D is TRBD1 or TRBD2 (5 bases each). V was trimmed by 0 bases and J by 1 base, leaving 9 bases between them. The CDR3 covers 15 residues. Per the germline V gene, CDR1 is LGHNA and CDR2 is YSLEER. The DNA for the CDR3 is TGCGCCAGCAGCCAAGATATGAGGGGCCAAGAGACCCAGTACTTC. It codes for CASSQDMRGQETQYF.

This clonotype came up a few times. The V and J genes are TRBV15 and TRBJ1-4; possible D gene TRBD1, 6 bases. Germline values: CDR1 LNHNV, CDR2 YYDKDF (reference sequence). Trimming pared 6 bases from V and 7 bases from J, leaving 15 bases between. The CDR3 is made up of 14 amino acids. CDR3 DNA: TGTGCCACCAGTCCAAGGGGGGGCGGTGAAAAACTGTTTTTT. Translated, it gives CATSPRGGGEKLFF.